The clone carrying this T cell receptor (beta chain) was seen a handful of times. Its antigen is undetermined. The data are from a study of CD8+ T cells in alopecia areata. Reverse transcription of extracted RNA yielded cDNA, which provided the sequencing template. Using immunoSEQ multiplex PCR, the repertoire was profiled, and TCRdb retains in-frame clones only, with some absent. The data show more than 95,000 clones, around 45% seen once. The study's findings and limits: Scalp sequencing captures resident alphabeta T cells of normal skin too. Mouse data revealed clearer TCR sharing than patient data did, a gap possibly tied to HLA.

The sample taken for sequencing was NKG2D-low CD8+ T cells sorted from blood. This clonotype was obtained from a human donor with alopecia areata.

CDR3 residues: CAWSVAGNTIYF. CDR3 nucleotide sequence: TGTGCCTGGAGTGTAGCTGGAAACACCATATATTTT. The chain employs TRBV30 and TRBJ1-3; the D is unclear. Trimming left V 0 bases short and J 2 bases short, with 2 bases between. Germline V gene sequence: CDR1 GTSNPN, CDR2 SVGIG (reference sequence). This CDR3 has 12 residues.